Here is one T cell receptor (beta chain) with its context. Its antigen remains unidentified. This specimen belongs to a study of T cells in localized non-small cell lung cancer. Overall study results and limits: Longer overall survival accompanied higher blood T cell density.

Germline CDR1 SGHVS, CDR2 FQNEAQ. V lost 1 base and J lost 2, with 6 bases in between. This CDR3 has 14 residues. Clones were read by immunoSEQ multiplex PCR, and TCRdb kept only the in-frame ones, dropping some. The sample records roughly 89,000 clones, roughly 91% being singletons. The sequence was collected from a woman aged 35 to 70 with stage II squamous cell lung carcinoma. This chain connects TRBV7-8 to TRBJ1-5; tentative D call: TRBD1 (5 bases). The material sequenced was PBMCs, taken before any cancer treatment. The CDR3 DNA reads as TGTGCCAGCAGCTTAGAACAGGGCAATCAGCCCCAGCATTTT. It translates to CASSLEQGNQPQHF.